This T cell receptor beta chain was found in a study of blood T cell repertoires in COVID-19. Sequenced by immunoSEQ multiplex PCR; TCRdb stores in-frame clones only, minus some. The sample contains roughly 250,000 clones, roughly 83% of which appear only once. The CDR3 extends over 15 amino acids. Trimming removed 0 bases at V and 4 bases at J, with 12 bases between. In germline, CDR1 is SGHTA, CDR2 FQGNSA. The source material was peripheral blood. This rearrangement joins TRBV7-2 to TRBJ1-2; D unresolved. The origin of this receptor is a woman aged 80 or older with acute or convalescent COVID-19. The CDR3 nucleotides are TGTGCCAGCAGCTTAGCTGTGAGTGGTGTCTATGGCTACACCTTC. It yields the protein CASSLAVSGVYGYTF.